The T cell receptor (beta chain) described here comes from a study of radiotherapy plus CTLA-4 blockade in lung cancer. Only in-frame clones appear in the TCRdb table, and some are missing; sequencing was by immunoSEQ multiplex PCR. Of 120,000 or so clones in the sample, about four fifths were seen once. This clone was found a few times. What it binds is not known. The J segment lost 5 bases and the V segment lost 0 bases, leaving 13 bases of the junction unmatched. CDR1 is SGHRS, CDR2 YFSETQ, per germline. The CDR3 totals 17 residues. Study findings and constraints: Subsequent to radiotherapy plus ipilimumab, tumor-derived TCR clones underwent expansion in blood.

The sequences come from peripheral blood, collected from a patient treated with radiotherapy plus ipilimumab. The chain carries TRBV5-1 and TRBJ1-1; 7 bases are a match to TRBD1. This TCR derives from a human donor with non-small cell lung cancer who had a partial response to radiotherapy plus ipilimumab. The CDR3 is CASSLGGLTGRQTEAFF. For the CDR3, the DNA is TGCGCCAGCAGCTTGGGAGGCCTGACAGGGAGGCAGACTGAAGCTTTCTTT.